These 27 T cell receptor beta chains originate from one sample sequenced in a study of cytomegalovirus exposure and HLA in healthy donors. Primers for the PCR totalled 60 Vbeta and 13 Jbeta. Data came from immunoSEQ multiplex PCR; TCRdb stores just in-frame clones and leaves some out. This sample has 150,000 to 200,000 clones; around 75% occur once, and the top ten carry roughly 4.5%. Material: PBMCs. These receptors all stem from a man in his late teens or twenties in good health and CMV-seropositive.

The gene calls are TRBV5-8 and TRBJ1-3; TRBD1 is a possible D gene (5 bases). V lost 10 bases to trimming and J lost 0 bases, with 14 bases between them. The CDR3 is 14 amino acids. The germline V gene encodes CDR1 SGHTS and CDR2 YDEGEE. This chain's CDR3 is CAGTGRSSGNTIYF. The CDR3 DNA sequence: TGTGCCGGGACTGGCAGGAGCTCTGGAAACACCATATATTTT.

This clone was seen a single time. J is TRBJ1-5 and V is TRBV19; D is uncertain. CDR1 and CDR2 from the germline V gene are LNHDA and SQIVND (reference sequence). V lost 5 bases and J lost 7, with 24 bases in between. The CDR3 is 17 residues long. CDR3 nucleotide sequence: TGTGCCAGTAGTCAAGATCCCGGGCCCCGTAGAGGGCAGCCCCAGCATTTT. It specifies CASSQDPGPRRGQPQHF.

The CDR3 protein is CASSSLGLAGGTDYTGELFF. CDR3 nucleotide sequence: TGTGCCAGCAGCTCCTTAGGACTAGCGGGGGGGACGGATTACACCGGGGAGCTGTTTTTT. The chain joins TRBV7-6 to TRBJ2-2, with 15 positions matching TRBD2. V trimming: 4 bases; J trimming: 3 bases; junction bases outside the gene matches: 12. Germline lookup yields CDR1 SGHVS and CDR2 FNYEAQ. This CDR3 region has 20 residues.

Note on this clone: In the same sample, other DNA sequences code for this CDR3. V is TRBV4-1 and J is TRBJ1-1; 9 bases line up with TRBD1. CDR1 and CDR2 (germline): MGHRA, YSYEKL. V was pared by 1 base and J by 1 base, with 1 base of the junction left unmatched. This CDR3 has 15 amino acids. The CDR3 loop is CASSQAGQGNTEAFF. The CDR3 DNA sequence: TGCGCCAGCAGCCAAGCGGGACAGGGGAACACTGAAGCTTTCTTT.

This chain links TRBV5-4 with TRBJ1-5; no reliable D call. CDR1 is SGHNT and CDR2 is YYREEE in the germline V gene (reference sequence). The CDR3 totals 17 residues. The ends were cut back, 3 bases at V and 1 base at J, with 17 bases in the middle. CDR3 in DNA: TGTGCCAGCAGCTGGCGCGGATCGTCCCCCAGCAATCAGCCCCAGCATTTT. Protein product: CASSWRGSSPSNQPQHF.

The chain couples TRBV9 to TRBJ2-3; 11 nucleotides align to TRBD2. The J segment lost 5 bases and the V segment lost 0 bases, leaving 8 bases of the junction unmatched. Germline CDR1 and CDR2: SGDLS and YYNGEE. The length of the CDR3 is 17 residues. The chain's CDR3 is CASSVAETSGERDTQYF. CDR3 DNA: TGTGCCAGCAGCGTAGCCGAGACTAGCGGGGAGAGAGATACGCAGTATTTT.

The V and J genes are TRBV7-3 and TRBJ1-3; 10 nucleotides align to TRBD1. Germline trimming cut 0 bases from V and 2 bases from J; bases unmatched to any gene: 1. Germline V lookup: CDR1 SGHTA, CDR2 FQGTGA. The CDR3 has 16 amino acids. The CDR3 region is CASSLTGQGTGNTIYF. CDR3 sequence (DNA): TGTGCCAGCAGCTTAACGGGACAGGGGACTGGAAACACCATATATTTT.

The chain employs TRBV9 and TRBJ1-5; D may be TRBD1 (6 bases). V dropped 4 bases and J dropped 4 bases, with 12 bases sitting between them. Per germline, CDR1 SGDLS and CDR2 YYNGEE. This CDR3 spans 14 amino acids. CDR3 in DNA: TGTGCCAGCAGCCCGGATACAGGGAATCAGCCCCAGCATTTT. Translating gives CASSPDTGNQPQHF.

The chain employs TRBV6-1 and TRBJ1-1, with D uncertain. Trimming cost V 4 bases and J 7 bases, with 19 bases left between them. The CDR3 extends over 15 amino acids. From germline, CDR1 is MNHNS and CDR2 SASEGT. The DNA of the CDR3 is TGTGCCAGCAGTGGTGTGGGAGGGCTCGGCGGTGAAGCTTTCTTT. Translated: CASSGVGGLGGEAFF.

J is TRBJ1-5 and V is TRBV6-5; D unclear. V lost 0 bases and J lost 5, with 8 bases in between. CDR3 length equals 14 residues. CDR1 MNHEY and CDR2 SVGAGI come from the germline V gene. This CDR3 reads CASSYSWGDQPQHF. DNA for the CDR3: TGTGCCAGCAGTTACTCATGGGGAGATCAGCCCCAGCATTTT.

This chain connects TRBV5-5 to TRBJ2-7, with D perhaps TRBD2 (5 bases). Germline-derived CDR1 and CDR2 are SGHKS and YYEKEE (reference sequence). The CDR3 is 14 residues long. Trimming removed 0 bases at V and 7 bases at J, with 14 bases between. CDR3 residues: CASSLGVLSGEQYV. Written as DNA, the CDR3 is TGTGCCAGCAGCTTGGGAGTCCTCTCGGGGGAGCAGTACGTC.

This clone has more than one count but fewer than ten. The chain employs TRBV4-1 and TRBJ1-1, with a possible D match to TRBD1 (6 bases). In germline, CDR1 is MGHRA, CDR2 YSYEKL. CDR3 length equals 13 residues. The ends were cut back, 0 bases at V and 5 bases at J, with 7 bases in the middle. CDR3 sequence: CASSQEGATEAFF. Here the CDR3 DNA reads TGCGCCAGCAGCCAAGAGGGGGCGACTGAAGCTTTCTTT.

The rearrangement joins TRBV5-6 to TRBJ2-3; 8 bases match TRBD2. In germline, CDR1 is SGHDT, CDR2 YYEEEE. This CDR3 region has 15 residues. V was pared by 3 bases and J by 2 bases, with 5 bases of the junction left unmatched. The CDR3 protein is CASSSLAGTTDTQYF. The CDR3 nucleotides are TGTGCCAGCAGCTCCTTAGCGGGGACCACAGATACGCAGTATTTT.

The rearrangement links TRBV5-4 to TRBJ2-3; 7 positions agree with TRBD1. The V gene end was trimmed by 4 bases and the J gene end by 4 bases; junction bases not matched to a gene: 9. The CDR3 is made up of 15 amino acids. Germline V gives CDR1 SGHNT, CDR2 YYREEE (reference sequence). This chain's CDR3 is CASSGRQGSSDTQYF. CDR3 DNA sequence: TGTGCCAGCAGCGGACGACAGGGTTCATCAGATACGCAGTATTTT.

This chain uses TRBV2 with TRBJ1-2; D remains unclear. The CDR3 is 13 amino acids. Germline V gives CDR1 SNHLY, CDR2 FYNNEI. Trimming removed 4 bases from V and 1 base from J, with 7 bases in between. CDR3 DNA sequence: TGTGCCAGCAGTGGGGCGGGTAACTATGGCTACACCTTC. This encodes CASSGAGNYGYTF.

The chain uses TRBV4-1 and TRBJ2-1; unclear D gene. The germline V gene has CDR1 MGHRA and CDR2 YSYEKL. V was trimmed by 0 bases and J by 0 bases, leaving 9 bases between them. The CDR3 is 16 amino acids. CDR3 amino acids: CASSQEAPGSYNEQFF. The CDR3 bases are TGCGCCAGCAGCCAAGAAGCACCGGGCTCCTACAATGAGCAGTTCTTC.

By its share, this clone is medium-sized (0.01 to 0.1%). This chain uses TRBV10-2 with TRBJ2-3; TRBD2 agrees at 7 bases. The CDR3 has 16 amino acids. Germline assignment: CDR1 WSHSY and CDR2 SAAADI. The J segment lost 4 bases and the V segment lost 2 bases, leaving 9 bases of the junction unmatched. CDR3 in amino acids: CASSENGLVVADTQYF. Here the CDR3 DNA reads TGCGCCAGCAGTGAGAACGGACTAGTGGTAGCAGATACGCAGTATTTT.

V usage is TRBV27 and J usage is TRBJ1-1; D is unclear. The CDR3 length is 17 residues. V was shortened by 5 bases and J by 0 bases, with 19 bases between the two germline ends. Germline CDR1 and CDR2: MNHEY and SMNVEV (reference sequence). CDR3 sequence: CASSPFILESVNTEAFF. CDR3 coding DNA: TGTGCCAGCAGTCCATTCATCTTGGAGTCGGTGAACACTGAAGCTTTCTTT.

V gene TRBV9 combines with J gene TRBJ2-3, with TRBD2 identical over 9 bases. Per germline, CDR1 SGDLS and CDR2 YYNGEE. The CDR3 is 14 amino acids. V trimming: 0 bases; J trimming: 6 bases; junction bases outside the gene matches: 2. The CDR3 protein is CASSVVTSGDTQYF. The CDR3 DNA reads TGTGCCAGCAGCGTAGTTACTAGCGGGGATACGCAGTATTTT.

The CDR3 DNA reads TGTGCCAGCAGCCAAGGACAGGGAGGTCAGCCCCAGCATTTT. Translation gives CASSQGQGGQPQHF. The rearrangement joins TRBV28 to TRBJ1-5; 8 nucleotides agree with TRBD1. The ends lost 6 bases at V and 6 bases at J; junction bases unmatched: 7. The length of the CDR3 is 14 residues. The V gene's germline CDR1 is MDHEN and CDR2 SYDVKM.

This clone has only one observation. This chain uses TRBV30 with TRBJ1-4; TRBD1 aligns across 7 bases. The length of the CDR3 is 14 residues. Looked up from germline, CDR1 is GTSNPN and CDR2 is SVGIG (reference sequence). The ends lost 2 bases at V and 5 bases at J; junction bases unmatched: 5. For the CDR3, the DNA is TGTGCCTGGAGTTCTGGGACAGTGAATGAAAAACTGTTTTTT. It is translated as CAWSSGTVNEKLFF.

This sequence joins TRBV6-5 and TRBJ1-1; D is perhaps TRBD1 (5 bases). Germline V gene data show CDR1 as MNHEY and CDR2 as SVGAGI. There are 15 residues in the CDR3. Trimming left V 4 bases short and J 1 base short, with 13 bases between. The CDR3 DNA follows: TGTGCCAGCAGTTCGTTGACAGCCACGAACACTGAAGCTTTCTTT. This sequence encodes CASSSLTATNTEAFF.

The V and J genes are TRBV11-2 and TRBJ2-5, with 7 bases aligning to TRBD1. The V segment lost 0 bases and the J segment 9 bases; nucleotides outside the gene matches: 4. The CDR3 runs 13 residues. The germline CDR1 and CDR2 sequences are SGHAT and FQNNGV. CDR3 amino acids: CASSLEAQGAQYF. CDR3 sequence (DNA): TGTGCCAGCAGCTTAGAAGCCCAGGGGGCCCAGTACTTC.

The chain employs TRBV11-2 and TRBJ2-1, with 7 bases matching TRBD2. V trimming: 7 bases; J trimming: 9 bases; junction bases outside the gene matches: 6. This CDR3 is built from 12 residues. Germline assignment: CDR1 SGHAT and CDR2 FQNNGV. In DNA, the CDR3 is TGTGCCAGCACCGCTGGGGGGGGTGAGCAGTTCTTC. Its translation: CASTAGGGEQFF.

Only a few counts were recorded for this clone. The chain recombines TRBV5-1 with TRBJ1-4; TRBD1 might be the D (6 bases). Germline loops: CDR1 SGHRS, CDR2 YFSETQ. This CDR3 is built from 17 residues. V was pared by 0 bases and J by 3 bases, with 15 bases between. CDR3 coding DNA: TGCGCCAGCAGCTTGGAGGGGGGGCGCCTGTCTAATGAAAAACTGTTTTTT. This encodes CASSLEGGRLSNEKLFF.

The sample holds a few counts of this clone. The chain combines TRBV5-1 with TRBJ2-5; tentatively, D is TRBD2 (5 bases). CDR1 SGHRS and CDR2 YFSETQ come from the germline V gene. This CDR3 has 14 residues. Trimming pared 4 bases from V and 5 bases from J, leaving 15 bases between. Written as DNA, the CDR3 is TGCGCCAGCAGCCATGGGCCCCGGAGGGAGACCCAGTACTTC. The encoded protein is CASSHGPRRETQYF.

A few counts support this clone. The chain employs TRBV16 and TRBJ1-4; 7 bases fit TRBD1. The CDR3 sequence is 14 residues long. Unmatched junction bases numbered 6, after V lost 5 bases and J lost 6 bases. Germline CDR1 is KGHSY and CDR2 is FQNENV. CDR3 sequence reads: CASSKVQGDEKLFF. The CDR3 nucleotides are TGTGCCAGCAGCAAAGTCCAGGGGGATGAAAAACTGTTTTTT.